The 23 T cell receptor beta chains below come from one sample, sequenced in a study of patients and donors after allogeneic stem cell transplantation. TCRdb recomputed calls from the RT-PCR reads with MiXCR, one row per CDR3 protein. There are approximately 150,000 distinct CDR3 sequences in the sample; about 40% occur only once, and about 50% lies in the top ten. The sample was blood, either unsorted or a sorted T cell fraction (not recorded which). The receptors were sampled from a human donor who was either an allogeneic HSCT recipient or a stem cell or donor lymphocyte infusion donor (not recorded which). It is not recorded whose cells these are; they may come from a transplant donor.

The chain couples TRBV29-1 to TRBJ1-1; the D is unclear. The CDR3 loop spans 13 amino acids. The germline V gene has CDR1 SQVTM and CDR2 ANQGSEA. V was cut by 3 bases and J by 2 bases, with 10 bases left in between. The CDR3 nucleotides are TGCAGCGTTGAGCCGGGTGCTAACACTGAAGCTTTCTTT. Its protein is CSVEPGANTEAFF.

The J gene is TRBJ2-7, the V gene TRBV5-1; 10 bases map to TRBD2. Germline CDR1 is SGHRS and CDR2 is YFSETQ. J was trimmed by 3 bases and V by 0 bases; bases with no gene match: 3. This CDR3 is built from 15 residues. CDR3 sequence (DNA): TGCGCCAGCAGCTTGGCTAGCGGGGGAAACTACGAGCAGTACTTC. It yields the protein CASSLASGGNYEQYF.

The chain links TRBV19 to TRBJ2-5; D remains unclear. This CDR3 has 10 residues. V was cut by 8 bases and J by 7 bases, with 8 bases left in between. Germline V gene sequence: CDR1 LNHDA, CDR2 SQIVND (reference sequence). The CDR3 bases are TGTGCCAGTGGGTTCGGGACCCAGTACTTC. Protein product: CASGFGTQYF.

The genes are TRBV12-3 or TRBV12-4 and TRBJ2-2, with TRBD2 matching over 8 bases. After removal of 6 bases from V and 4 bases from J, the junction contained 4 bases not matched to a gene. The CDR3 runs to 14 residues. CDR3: CASRIAGSTGELFF. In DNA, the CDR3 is TGTGCCAGCAGGATAGCGGGGAGCACCGGGGAGCTGTTTTTT.

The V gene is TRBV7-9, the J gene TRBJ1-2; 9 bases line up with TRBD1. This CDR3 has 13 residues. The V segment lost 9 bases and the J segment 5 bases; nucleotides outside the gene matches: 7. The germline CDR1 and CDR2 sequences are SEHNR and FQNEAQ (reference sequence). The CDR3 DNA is TGTGCCAGTGCGACAGGGGGAGATTATGGCTACACCTTC. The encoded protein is CASATGGDYGYTF.

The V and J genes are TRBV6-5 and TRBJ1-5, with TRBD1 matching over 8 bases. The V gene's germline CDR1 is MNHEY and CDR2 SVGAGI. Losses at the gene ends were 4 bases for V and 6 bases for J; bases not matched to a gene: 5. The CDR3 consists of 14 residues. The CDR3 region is CASSSGQVTQPQHF. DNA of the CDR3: TGTGCCAGCAGTTCGGGACAGGTTACTCAGCCCCAGCATTTT.

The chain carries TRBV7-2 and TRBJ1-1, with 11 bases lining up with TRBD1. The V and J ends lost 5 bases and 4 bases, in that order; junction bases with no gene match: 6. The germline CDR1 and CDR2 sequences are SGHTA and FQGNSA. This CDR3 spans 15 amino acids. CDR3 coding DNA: TGTGCCAGCAGCCCGACGGACAGGGGGCTCACTGAAGCTTTCTTT. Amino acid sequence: CASSPTDRGLTEAFF.

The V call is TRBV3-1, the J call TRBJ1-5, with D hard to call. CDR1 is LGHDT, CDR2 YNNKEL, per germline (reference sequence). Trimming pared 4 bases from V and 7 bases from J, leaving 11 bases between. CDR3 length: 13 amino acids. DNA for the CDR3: TGTGCCAGCAGCCCGAATCTGGGGCAGCCCCAGCATTTT. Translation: CASSPNLGQPQHF.

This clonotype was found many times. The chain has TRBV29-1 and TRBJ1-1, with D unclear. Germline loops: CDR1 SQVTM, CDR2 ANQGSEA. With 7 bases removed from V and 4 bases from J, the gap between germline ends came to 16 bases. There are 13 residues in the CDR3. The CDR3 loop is CSAADLRPTEAFF. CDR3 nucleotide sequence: TGCAGCGCCGCCGACCTCAGGCCCACTGAAGCTTTCTTT. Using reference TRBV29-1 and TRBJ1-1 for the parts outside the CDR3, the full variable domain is SAVISQKPSRDICQRGTSLTIQCQVDSQVTMMFWYRQQPGQSLTLIATANQGSEATYESGFVIDKFPISRPNLTFSTLTVSNMSPEDSSIYLCSAADLRPTEAFFGQGTRLTVV.

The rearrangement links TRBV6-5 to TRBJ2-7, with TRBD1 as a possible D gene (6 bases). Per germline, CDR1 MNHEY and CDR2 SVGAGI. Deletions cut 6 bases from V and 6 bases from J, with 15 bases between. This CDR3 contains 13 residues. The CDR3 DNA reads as TGTGCCAGCAGCACTAACAGGGTGGGCGAGCAGTACGTC. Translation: CASSTNRVGEQYV.

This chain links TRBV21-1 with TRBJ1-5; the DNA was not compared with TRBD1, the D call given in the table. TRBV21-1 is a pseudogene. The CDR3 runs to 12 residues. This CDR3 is CARGGSYQPQHF. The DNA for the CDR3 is TGTGCCAGGGGGGGCAGCTATCAGCCCCAGCATTTT.

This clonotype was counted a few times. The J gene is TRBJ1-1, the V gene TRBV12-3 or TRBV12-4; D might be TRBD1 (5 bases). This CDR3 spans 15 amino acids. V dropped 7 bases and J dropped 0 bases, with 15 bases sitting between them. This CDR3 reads CASILQRGMNTEAFF. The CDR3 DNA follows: TGTGCCAGCATTCTACAGCGGGGCATGAACACTGAAGCTTTCTTT.

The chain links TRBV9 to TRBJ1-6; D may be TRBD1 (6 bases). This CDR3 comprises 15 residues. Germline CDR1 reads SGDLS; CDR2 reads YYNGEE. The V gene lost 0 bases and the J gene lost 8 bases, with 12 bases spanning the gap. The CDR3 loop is CASSVETGLDSPLHF. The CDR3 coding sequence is TGTGCCAGCAGCGTAGAAACAGGGCTGGATTCACCCCTCCACTTT.

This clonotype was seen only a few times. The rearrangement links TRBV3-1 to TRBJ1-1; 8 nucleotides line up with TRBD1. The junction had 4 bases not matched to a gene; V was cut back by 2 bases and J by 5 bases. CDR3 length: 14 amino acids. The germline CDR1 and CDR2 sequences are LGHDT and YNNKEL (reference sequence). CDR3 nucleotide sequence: TGTGCCAGCAGCCAACGACAGGGGCAAACTGAAGCTTTCTTT. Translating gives CASSQRQGQTEAFF.

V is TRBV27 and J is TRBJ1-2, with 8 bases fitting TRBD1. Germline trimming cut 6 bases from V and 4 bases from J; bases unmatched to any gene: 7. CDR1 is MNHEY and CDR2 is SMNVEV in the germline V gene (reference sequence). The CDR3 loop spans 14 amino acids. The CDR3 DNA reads TGTGCCAGCAGCATAGGACAGGGCGGCTATGGCTACACCTTC. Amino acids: CASSIGQGGYGYTF.

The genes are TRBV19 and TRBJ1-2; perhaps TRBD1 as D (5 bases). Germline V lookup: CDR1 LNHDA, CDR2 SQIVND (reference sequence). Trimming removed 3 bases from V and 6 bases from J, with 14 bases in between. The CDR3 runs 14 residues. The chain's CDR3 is CASSMPEGSDGYTF. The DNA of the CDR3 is TGTGCCAGTAGTATGCCCGAGGGGTCGGATGGCTACACCTTC.

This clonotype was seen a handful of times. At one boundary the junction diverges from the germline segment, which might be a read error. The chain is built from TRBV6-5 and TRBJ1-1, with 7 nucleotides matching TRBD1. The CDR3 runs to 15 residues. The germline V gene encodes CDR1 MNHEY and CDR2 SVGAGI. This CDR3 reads CASSYNTGVNTEAFF. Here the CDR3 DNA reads TGTGCCAGCAGTTACAATACAGGGGTGAATACTGAAGCTTTCTTT.

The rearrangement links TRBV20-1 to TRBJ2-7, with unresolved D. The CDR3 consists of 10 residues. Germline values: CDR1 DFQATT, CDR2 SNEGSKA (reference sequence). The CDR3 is CTPTPYEQYV. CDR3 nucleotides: TGCACCCCGACTCCCTACGAGCAGTACGTC.

The CDR3 here is CASSQETGELFF. DNA of the CDR3: TGTGCCAGCAGCCAAGAGACCGGGGAGCTGTTTTTT. The genes are TRBV3-1 and TRBJ2-2, with D unclear. The length of the CDR3 is 12 residues. Germline V gene data show CDR1 as LGHDT and CDR2 as YNNKEL (reference sequence). The V and J ends lost 0 bases and 5 bases respectively, with 1 base between them.

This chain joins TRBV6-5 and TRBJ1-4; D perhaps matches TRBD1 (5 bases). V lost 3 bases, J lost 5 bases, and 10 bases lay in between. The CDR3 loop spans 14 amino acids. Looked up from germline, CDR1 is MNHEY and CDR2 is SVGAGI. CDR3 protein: CASSYKGPNEKLFF. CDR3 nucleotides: TGTGCCAGCAGTTATAAGGGGCCAAATGAAAAACTGTTTTTT.

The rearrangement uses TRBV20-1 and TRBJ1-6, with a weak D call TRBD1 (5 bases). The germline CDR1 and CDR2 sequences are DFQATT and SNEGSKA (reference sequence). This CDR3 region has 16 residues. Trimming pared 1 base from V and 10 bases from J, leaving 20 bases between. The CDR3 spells CSARGGVNPAESPLHF. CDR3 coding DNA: TGCAGTGCTAGAGGAGGGGTAAACCCAGCGGAGTCACCCCTCCACTTT.

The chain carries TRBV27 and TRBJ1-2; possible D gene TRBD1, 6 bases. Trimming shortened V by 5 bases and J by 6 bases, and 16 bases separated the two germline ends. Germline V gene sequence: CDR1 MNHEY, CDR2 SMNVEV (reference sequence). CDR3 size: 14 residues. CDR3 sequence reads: CASSLRWTDNGYTF. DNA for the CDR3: TGTGCCAGCAGTCTACGATGGACAGACAATGGCTACACCTTC.

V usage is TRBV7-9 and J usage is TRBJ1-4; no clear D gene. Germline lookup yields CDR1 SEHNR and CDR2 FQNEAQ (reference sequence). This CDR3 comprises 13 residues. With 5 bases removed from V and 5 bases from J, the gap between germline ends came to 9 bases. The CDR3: CASSPLRNEKLFF. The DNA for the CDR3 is TGTGCCAGCAGCCCCCTCCGGAATGAAAAACTGTTTTTT.